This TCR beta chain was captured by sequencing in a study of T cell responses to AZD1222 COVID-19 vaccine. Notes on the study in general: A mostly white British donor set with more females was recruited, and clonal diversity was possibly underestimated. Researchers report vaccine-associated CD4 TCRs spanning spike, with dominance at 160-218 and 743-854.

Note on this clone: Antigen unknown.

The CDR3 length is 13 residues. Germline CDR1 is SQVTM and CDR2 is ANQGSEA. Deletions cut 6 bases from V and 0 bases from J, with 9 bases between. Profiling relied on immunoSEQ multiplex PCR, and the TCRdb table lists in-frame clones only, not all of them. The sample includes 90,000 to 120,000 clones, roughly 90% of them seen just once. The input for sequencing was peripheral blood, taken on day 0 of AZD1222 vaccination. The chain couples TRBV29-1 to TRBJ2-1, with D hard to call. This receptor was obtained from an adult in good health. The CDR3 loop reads CSVPETSYNEQFF. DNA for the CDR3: TGCAGCGTGCCCGAGACCTCCTACAATGAGCAGTTCTTC.